The 23 T cell receptor beta chains listed next were all sequenced from one sample in a study of T-cell reconstitution after alpha-beta-depleted transplantation in children. For TCRbeta, the library was prepared with unique molecular identifiers. TCRdb reprocessed the PCR reads via MiXCR and lists one record per CDR3 protein. This sample has some 140,000 distinct CDR3 sequences, with about 9.5% found just once. Specimen: PBMCs, mostly from graft donor cells, collected 180 days after TCRalphabeta/CD19-depleted stem cell transplant. The receptors stem from a girl under three years old who had a stem cell transplant for combined immunodeficiency, so the T cells may come from the graft donor.

The V gene is TRBV20-1, the J gene TRBJ2-7; D may be TRBD2 (6 bases). The CDR3 is 15 residues long. CDR1 is DFQATT, CDR2 SNEGSKA, per germline (reference sequence). V lost 0 bases and J lost 0, with 12 bases in between. In nucleotides, the CDR3 is TGCAGTGCTAGAGATGTGAGTAGCGGCTCCTACGAGCAGTACTTC. Encoded protein: CSARDVSSGSYEQYF.

The sample holds many counts of this clonotype. The rearrangement uses TRBV20-1 and TRBJ2-7; 9 bases are a match to TRBD2. The CDR3 loop spans 13 amino acids. The V and J ends lost 6 bases and 4 bases, in that order; junction bases with no gene match: 7. Germline assignment: CDR1 DFQATT and CDR2 SNEGSKA (reference sequence). The CDR3 sequence: CSASGTSPYEQYF. Written as DNA, the CDR3 is TGCAGTGCCTCCGGGACTAGCCCGTACGAGCAGTACTTC.

The CDR3 DNA reads TGCGCCAGCAGCTTGGCCCGGGTCGGTGCAGGGGGGCTGCAAGAGACCCAGTACTTC. Its protein is CASSLARVGAGGLQETQYF. The chain has TRBV5-1 and TRBJ2-5; possibly TRBD1 for D (7 bases). From germline, CDR1 is SGHRS and CDR2 YFSETQ. The CDR3 covers 19 residues. V gave up 0 bases and J gave up 2 bases, with 23 bases separating them.

The chain couples TRBV12-3 or TRBV12-4 to TRBJ2-3, with unresolved D. V was clipped by 4 bases and J by 1 base, with 6 bases between them. CDR3 length equals 13 residues. The CDR3: CASSSLGTDTQYF. The CDR3 coding sequence is TGTGCCAGCAGTTCCCTAGGCACAGATACGCAGTATTTT.

CDR3 sequence reads: CASSLWPPPQETQYF. In DNA, the CDR3 is TGCGCCAGCAGCTTGTGGCCCCCGCCCCAAGAGACCCAGTACTTC. The chain has TRBV5-1 and TRBJ2-5; D gene uncertain. The V end was cut by 1 base, the J end by 1 base, with 11 bases between. This CDR3 spans 15 amino acids. The V gene's germline CDR1 is SGHRS and CDR2 YFSETQ.

As for this clonotype: Compared with germline, one end of the junction differs, possibly owing to a read error. The J gene is TRBJ2-1, the V gene TRBV5-1, with 12 bases lining up with TRBD2. Per germline, CDR1 SGHRS and CDR2 YFSETQ. This CDR3 is built from 15 residues. CDR3 in amino acids: CASTLGLAGYNEQFF. The CDR3 DNA follows: TGCGCCAGCACCTTGGGACTAGCGGGTTACAATGAGCAGTTCTTC.

Many counts were recorded for this clonotype. The chain couples TRBV24-1 to TRBJ2-1, with 7 bases lining up with TRBD2. CDR1 and CDR2 (germline): KGHDR, SFDVKD. The CDR3 runs to 18 residues. With 0 bases clipped from V and 0 bases from J, the junction kept 7 bases outside the gene matches. CDR3 residues: CATSDLPGTTSSYNEQFF. Written as DNA, the CDR3 is TGTGCCACCAGTGATTTGCCCGGGACTACTAGCTCCTACAATGAGCAGTTCTTC.

The chain employs TRBV5-6 and TRBJ1-1; 9 nucleotides match TRBD1. V was clipped by 4 bases and J by 11 bases; unmatched bases: 15. Germline lookup yields CDR1 SGHDT and CDR2 YYEEEE. This CDR3 region has 15 residues. CDR3 loop: CASSRGGTGMNGAFF. In DNA, the CDR3 is TGTGCCAGCAGCCGGGGCGGGACAGGGATGAACGGGGCTTTCTTT.

This clonotype occurred a few times. The V and J genes are TRBV12-3 or TRBV12-4 and TRBJ2-2, with 7 bases that match TRBD1. The V and J ends lost 7 bases and 1 base, in that order; junction bases with no gene match: 6. The length of the CDR3 is 15 residues. In DNA, the CDR3 is TGTGCCAGCACCCGAGGGGGCGTGAACACCGGGGAGCTGTTTTTT. This encodes CASTRGGVNTGELFF.

The rearrangement joins TRBV7-3 to TRBJ1-2; 8 bases fit TRBD1. Germline V gene data show CDR1 as SGHTA and CDR2 as FQGTGA. The CDR3 loop spans 15 amino acids. The junction had 5 bases not matched to a gene; V was cut back by 1 base and J by 4 bases. CDR3 in DNA: TGTGCCAGCAGCTTAAAATCAGGGGGCGGCTATGGCTACACCTTC. This sequence encodes CASSLKSGGGYGYTF.

The chain has TRBV12-3 or TRBV12-4 and TRBJ1-6; D is undetermined. V lost 1 base and J lost 13, with 17 bases in between. This CDR3 comprises 15 residues. In nucleotides, the CDR3 is TGTGCCAGCAGTTTAGGACCGGGCCTCGAGACGCCCCTCCACTTT. Translated: CASSLGPGLETPLHF.

The CDR3 coding sequence is TGTGCCAGCAGCGGAAGAAAGACTAGCGGGATGCCCTTTTTAGAGACCCAGTACTTC. Its translation: CASSGRKTSGMPFLETQYF. V and J are TRBV6-1 and TRBJ2-5; 11 bases line up with TRBD2. The germline CDR1 and CDR2 sequences are MNHNS and SASEGT. Germline trimming cut 6 bases from V and 4 bases from J; bases unmatched to any gene: 19. The CDR3 runs 19 residues.

This clonotype came up many times. V usage is TRBV27 and J usage is TRBJ1-6; D is possibly TRBD1 (5 bases). This CDR3 region has 16 residues. Trimming removed 6 bases at V and 2 bases at J, with 14 bases between. Germline V gives CDR1 MNHEY, CDR2 SMNVEV (reference sequence). The CDR3 region is CASRPIGAAYNSPLHF. CDR3 bases: TGTGCCAGCAGACCCATCGGGGCAGCCTATAATTCACCCCTCCACTTT.

The chain has TRBV7-9 and TRBJ2-5, with 7 bases that match TRBD2. The CDR3 length is 14 residues. Germline V lookup: CDR1 SEHNR, CDR2 FQNEAQ (reference sequence). V dropped 1 base and J dropped 4; count of bases not matched to a gene: 3. The CDR3 sequence is CASSLGWGGETQYF. CDR3 in DNA: TGTGCCAGCAGCTTAGGATGGGGGGGAGAGACCCAGTACTTC.

The chain combines TRBV5-5 with TRBJ2-3; TRBD1 matches 7 bases. In germline, CDR1 is SGHKS, CDR2 YYEKEE (reference sequence). CDR3 length: 15 amino acids. Unmatched junction bases numbered 11, after V lost 7 bases and J lost 3 bases. The CDR3 sequence: CASSYEGAPTDTQYF. The CDR3 DNA is TGTGCCAGCTCCTATGAGGGGGCGCCGACAGATACGCAGTATTTT.

This clonotype occurred many times. The chain has TRBV2 and TRBJ1-4; D is uncertain. The CDR3 covers 13 residues. CDR1 and CDR2 (germline): SNHLY, FYNNEI. V lost 3 bases to trimming and J lost 3 bases, with 5 bases between them. CDR3 DNA sequence: TGTGCCAGCAGTGACGGATCTAATGAAAAACTGTTTTTT. Amino acids: CASSDGSNEKLFF.

This clonotype came up many times. V usage is TRBV10-3 and J usage is TRBJ2-2, with D tentatively TRBD2 (5 bases). The CDR3 consists of 16 residues. V gave up 5 bases and J gave up 0 bases, with 13 bases separating them. Germline V gene data show CDR1 as ENHRY and CDR2 as SYGVKD. The CDR3 region has the DNA TGTGCCATCAGTTGGAGGTCAACACCGAACACCGGGGAGCTGTTTTTT. Amino acids: CAISWRSTPNTGELFF.

Many counts were recorded for this clonotype. The chain uses TRBV6-5 and TRBJ2-1, with 11 nucleotides matching TRBD2. CDR3 length equals 16 residues. Trimming at V came to 6 bases and at J to 2 bases, leaving 6 bases not matched to a gene. CDR1 is MNHEY and CDR2 is SVGAGI in the germline V gene. The CDR3: CASSPLAGVTYNEQFF. The CDR3 DNA reads TGTGCCAGCAGCCCACTAGCGGGAGTTACCTACAATGAGCAGTTCTTC.

This chain links TRBV6-5 with TRBJ2-2; D gene uncertain. The V gene lost 0 bases and the J gene lost 7 bases, with 6 bases spanning the gap. This CDR3 is built from 13 residues. CDR1 MNHEY and CDR2 SVGAGI come from the germline V gene. The CDR3 DNA follows: TGTGCCAGCAGTTACTCAATTGGCGGGGAGCTGTTTTTT. This translates into CASSYSIGGELFF.

This clonotype has just a few counts. The CDR3 DNA is TGTGCCAGCAGCCGAGGACGCGGGAGGGAGTACTTC. It specifies CASSRGRGREYF. The chain joins TRBV7-2 to TRBJ2-7; 9 nucleotides align to TRBD2. Germline V gives CDR1 SGHTA, CDR2 FQGNSA. Trimming cost V 5 bases and J 11 bases; bases outside gene matches: 7. The CDR3 spans 12 residues.

The chain employs TRBV12-3 or TRBV12-4 and TRBJ2-2; no definite D call. There are 14 residues in the CDR3. Deletions cut 8 bases from V and 6 bases from J, with 16 bases between. This CDR3 is CASASSRRPGELFF. The CDR3 DNA follows: TGTGCCAGCGCTTCTTCCCGTCGCCCCGGGGAGCTGTTTTTT.

This clonotype has only a few counts. V gene TRBV4-3 combines with J gene TRBJ2-1; TRBD2 aligns across 12 bases. The CDR3 is 17 residues long. V lost 3 bases, J lost 4 bases, and 7 bases stayed unmatched. Germline V lookup: CDR1 LGHNA, CDR2 YSLEER. For the CDR3, the DNA is TGCGCCAGCAGCCACCTCAGAGGGACTAGCGGGTACAATGAGCAGTTCTTC. This codes for CASSHLRGTSGYNEQFF.

This clonotype was recorded many times. The genes are TRBV12-3 or TRBV12-4 and TRBJ1-1; no clear D gene. The germline V and J ends were trimmed by 5 bases and 4 bases, with 8 bases remaining between them. CDR3 length equals 12 residues. CDR3 region: CASSPLPTEAFF. The CDR3 DNA reads as TGTGCCAGCAGTCCACTCCCCACTGAAGCTTTCTTT.